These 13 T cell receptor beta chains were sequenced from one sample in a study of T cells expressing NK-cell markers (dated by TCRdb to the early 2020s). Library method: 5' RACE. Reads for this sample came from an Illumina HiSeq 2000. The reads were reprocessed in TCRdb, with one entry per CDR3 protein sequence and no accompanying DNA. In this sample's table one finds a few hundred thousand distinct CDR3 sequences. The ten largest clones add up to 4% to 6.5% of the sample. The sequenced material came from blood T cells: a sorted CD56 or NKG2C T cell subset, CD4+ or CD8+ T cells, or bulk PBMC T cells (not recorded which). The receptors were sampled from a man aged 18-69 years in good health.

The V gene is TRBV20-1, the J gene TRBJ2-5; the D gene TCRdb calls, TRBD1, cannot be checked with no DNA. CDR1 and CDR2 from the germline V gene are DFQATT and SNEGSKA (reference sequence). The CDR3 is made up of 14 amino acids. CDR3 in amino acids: CSANHGQGGETQYF.

The CDR3 sequence is CSARRGLAGGETQYF. The chain combines TRBV20-1 with TRBJ2-5; TCRdb gives TRBD2 as the D gene, but with no DNA this cannot be confirmed. Germline loops: CDR1 DFQATT, CDR2 SNEGSKA (reference sequence). CDR3 length: 15 amino acids.

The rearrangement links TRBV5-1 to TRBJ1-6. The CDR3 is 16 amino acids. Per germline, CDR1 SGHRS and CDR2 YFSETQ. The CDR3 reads CASSAQATGYNSPLHF. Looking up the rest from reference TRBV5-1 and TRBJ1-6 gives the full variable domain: KAGVTQTPRYLIKTRGQQVTLSCSPISGHRSVSWYQQTPGQGLQFLFEYFSETQRNKGNFPGRFSGRQFSNSRSEMNVSTLELGDSALYLCASSAQATGYNSPLHFGNGTRLTVT.

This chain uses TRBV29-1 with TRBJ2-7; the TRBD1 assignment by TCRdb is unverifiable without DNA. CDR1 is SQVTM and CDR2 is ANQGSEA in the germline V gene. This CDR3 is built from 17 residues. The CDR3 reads CSVEDPPKTGTRSLQYF.

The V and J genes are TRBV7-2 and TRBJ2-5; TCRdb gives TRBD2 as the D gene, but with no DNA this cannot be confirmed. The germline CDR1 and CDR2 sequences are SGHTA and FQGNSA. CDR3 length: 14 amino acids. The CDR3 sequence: CASSLLAGVETQYF.

Here the CDR3 reads CASSPPNAHTGELFF. V is TRBV7-2 and J is TRBJ2-2; TCRdb selects TRBD1, and the lack of DNA leaves this call unchecked. The length of the CDR3 is 15 residues. CDR1 and CDR2 (germline): SGHTA, FQGNSA.

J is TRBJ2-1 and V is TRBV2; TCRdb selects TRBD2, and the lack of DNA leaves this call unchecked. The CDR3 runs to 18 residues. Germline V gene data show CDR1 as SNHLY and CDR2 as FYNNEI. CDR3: CASSAPGLAGISYNEQFF.

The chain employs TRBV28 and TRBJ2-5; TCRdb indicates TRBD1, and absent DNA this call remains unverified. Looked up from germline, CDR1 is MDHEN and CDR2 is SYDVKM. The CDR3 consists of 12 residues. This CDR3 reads CASAGTQETQYF.

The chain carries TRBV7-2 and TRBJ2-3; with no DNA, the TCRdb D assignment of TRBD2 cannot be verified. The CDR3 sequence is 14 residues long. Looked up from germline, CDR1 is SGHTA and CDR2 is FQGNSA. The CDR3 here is CASSLALVEGTQYF.

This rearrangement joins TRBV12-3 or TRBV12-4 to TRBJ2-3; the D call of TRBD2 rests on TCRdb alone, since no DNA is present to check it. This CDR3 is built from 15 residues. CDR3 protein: CASSLQPRDLNTQYF.

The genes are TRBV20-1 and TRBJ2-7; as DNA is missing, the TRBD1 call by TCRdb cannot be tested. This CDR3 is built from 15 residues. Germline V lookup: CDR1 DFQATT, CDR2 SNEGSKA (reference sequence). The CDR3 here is CSAREAARPSYEQYF.

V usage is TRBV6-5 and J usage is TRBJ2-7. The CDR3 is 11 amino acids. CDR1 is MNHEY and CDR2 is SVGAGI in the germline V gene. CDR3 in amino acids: CASHKDYEQYF.

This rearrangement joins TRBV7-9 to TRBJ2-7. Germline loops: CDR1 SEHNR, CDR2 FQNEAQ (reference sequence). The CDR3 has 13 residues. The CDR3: CASSWEWSYEQYF.